The sequence of this T cell receptor beta chain was determined in a study of shared clonotypes between healthy human individuals (dated by TCRdb to about 2020). For the study in its entirety: The cohort included three men and a couple of women between 18 and 49 years of age. For each donor, CD4 naive and CD4 memory were each given three plates, CD8 naive was given two plates, and CD8 memory was given one plate. Blood TCR repertoires of five healthy adults were deeply sequenced to estimate repertoire size and the extent of clonotype sharing between individuals. Different laboratories and diverse techniques were used to prepare libraries and sequence TCR repertoires, to increase sequencing depth and limit assay-specific biases. Between about 0.94 and 8.9 billion PBMCs per donor were obtained by leukapheresis. Study-level results and caveats: Sharing across four donors was observed for around 5% of naive CD4, under 4% of naive CD8, 2% to 2.5% of memory CD4, and around 0.4% of memory CD8 clonotypes. Pairwise subsampling led to the expectation that sequencing depth would affect the degree of clonotype sharing among donors. Because the study included a small number of donors, the genetic and exposure-history diversity represented was limited. Clonotypes shared by all four sorted-subset donors showed higher generation probabilities than non-shared clonotypes. Naive subsets generally had larger estimated clonotype richness than memory subsets did. Sampling was restricted to blood, and TCR repertoires in tissue are likely to differ from TCR repertoires in blood. Even with the large sequencing depth, rarefaction of the sorted-subset datasets indicated that sequencing was incomplete.

CD8 naive samples were obtained by positive selection for CCR7 among CD45RO-negative cells, yielding a CD45RA+CCR7+ population from which TemRA cells were excluded. Healthy HIV-negative adults with no recently reported acute infections or vaccinations were included as donors. Only Caucasian adults living in Nashville, Tennessee, USA were represented among the donors. After blood collection by leukapheresis, PBMCs were isolated using Ficoll-Histopaque density gradient centrifugation and then cryopreserved in the vapor phase of liquid nitrogen. Purity and quantity of every magnetically sorted T cell population were checked by analytical flow cytometry. Each sorted fraction had its genomic DNA isolated and then quantified by UV absorbance on a Nanodrop 2000c. This clone turned up a few times. Which antigen it targets is not known. No much larger clone exists at a distance of one base, and base qualities are not known.

Using the deep immunoSEQ assay, multiplex PCR amplified TCR CDR3 regions from genomic DNA. For each cell subset, the extracted genomic DNA was distributed evenly across all wells of several immunoSEQ 96-well plates, and each plate served as one replicate. For sorted subsets, each replicate PCR was loaded with 200 to 250 ng genomic DNA, equivalent to 32,000 or so T cell genomes. The purified libraries were quantified using a Qubit 3.0 fluorometer, sized with a Bioanalyzer 2100, and then quantified again using the KAPA Library Quantification kit. Each immunoSEQ 96-well plate was sequenced on its own single-read 150-cycle Illumina NextSeq 550 flow cell. The study's processing was this. Because the immunoSEQ output included only junctional sequences and no quality scores, the filtering could not be the same as the filtering used for full-length reads. To assign V/J genes and CDR3, sequences were annotated using PyIR, a Python wrapper for IgBLAST v1.9, with IMGT germline references. Reads with weak V/J assignments (E-value above 1e-6), missing CDR3, stop codons, out-of-frame junctions, or ambiguous translated residues were removed. A V3J clonotype was defined by an identical inferred V gene, J gene, and CDR3 amino acid sequence. Percentage overlap between repertoires was computed as shared unique clonotypes divided by the size of the smaller repertoire. Three approaches were used to assess repertoire richness: RTK rarefaction, the Chao1 estimator, and Recon v2.1 estimates of unobserved clonotypes. Generation probabilities for all TCRbeta clonotypes obtained by the gDNA method from a handful of donors were computed using OLGA. As stored in TCRdb, this immuneACCESS dataset retains in-frame rearrangements with V and J assigned. A fraction of the clones does not appear; measured against another copy, unresolved V genes explain less than half of the discrepancy, and the remainder lacks a known reason. That table furnishes V, J and clone size, whereas the DNA furnished D and trimming. This sample comprises 2 million or so clones, over 85% of them detected only once. The ten largest clonotypes hold approximately 1.2% of the sample.

From the cysteine up to the phenylalanine, the CDR3 has a length of 14 residues. Kept here is only the CDR3 DNA, which spans 42 bases and is read in frame from base 1. The germline V gene provides CDR1 MNHNS and CDR2 SASEGT. Compared with germline, V lacks 6 bases and J lacks 5 bases; bases without a gene match: 4. The sequenced material came from naive CD8+ T cells sorted from blood. The sample's cell subset or site label is to be understood as: CD45RA+CCR7+. The sequence came from a man younger than 35 in good health. Recombination joined TRBV6-1 with TRBJ1-6, with 7 junctional bases fitting TRBD1. The nucleotide sequence is given as TGTGCCAGCAGCGGACAGGTCCATAATTCACCCCTCCACTTT. It codes for CASSGQVHNSPLHF.